Listed below are T cell receptor beta chains from one sample, sequenced in a study of quantifying T cell responses using KT2 cells. MiXCR, applied by TCRdb to the UMI-ligation and nested PCR reads, yields one record per CDR3 protein. The sample holds 52,000 or so distinct CDR3 sequences, roughly an eighth seen once. Sequenced sample: PBMCs spiked with cells of the T cell clone KT2. The receptors were sampled from a human donor. Each CDR3 is given with its conserved first and last residue. The D gene is left open where the match is weak. Rows give clone size only sometimes, using once, few, many, or a class for an expanded clone.

.	TRBV5-1	TRBJ2-5	13	.	CASRTRNQETQYF	TGCGCCAGCCGTACTAGGAATCAAGAGACCCAGTACTTC
.	TRBV20-1	TRBJ1-1	12	.	CSARDLGDEAFF	TGCAGTGCTAGAGATTTGGGGGATGAAGCTTTCTTT
.	TRBV27	TRBJ1-2	12	.	CASSFSGSGYTF	TGTGCCAGCAGTTTCTCCGGGAGTGGCTACACCTTC
.	TRBV7-8	TRBJ1-4	18	few	CASSLRAALGATNEKLFF	TGTGCCAGCAGCTTAAGGGCCGCCCTGGGGGCAACTAATGAAAAACTGTTTTTT
TRBD2	TRBV4-1	TRBJ2-3	17	many	CASSQDSAGGSTDTQYF	TGCGCCAGCAGCCAAGATTCAGCGGGGGGGAGTACAGATACGCAGTATTTT
.	TRBV11-2	TRBJ1-6	15	many	CASSLSRDTDSPLHF	TGTGCCAGCAGCTTAAGCCGGGACACAGATTCACCCCTCCACTTT
.	TRBV9	TRBJ2-3	14	.	CASSSGVSTDTQYF	TGTGCCAGCTCAAGCGGAGTCAGCACAGATACGCAGTATTTT
.	TRBV5-4	TRBJ2-1	13	many	CASSLDSGNEQFF	TGTGCCAGCAGCTTGGATTCCGGGAATGAGCAGTTCTTC
.	TRBV18	TRBJ2-1	17	few	CASSRNPRPDFYNEQFF	TGTGCCAGCTCACGAAACCCCCGACCCGATTTTTACAATGAGCAGTTCTTC
.	TRBV6-5	TRBJ1-6	14	few	CASSYELFNSPLHF	TGTGCCAGCAGTTACGAACTGTTTAATTCACCCCTCCACTTT
.	TRBV14	TRBJ1-2	13	.	CASSHTRNYGYTF	TGTGCCAGCAGCCATACACGTAACTATGGCTACACCTTC
.	TRBV20-1	TRBJ2-1	16	many	CSAIRMGGSSYNEQFF	TGCAGTGCTATAAGGATGGGGGGTAGCTCCTACAATGAGCAGTTCTTC
.	TRBV12-3/TRBV12-4	TRBJ2-1	16	.	CASSLVGGRRYNEQFF	TGTGCCAGCAGTTTAGTGGGGGGAAGACGGTACAATGAGCAGTTCTTC
TRBD2	TRBV18	TRBJ2-3	14	.	CASSPDGGRGTQYF	TGTGCCAGCTCACCTGACGGGGGGAGAGGAACGCAGTATTTT
TRBD1	TRBV5-4	TRBJ1-3	14	.	CASSSGTGGNTIYF	TGTGCCAGCAGCTCCGGGACAGGGGGAAACACCATATATTTT
.	TRBV7-8	TRBJ1-5	15	few	CASSPSRQRNQPQHF	TGTGCCAGCAGCCCGAGTAGACAGCGAAATCAGCCCCAGCATTTT
.	TRBV29-1	TRBJ2-7	13	few	CSVRPGSGYEQYF	TGCAGCGTTCGGCCAGGGTCCGGGTACGAGCAGTACTTC
.	TRBV4-1	TRBJ1-1	16	many	CASSHRTADLNTEAFF	TGCGCCAGCAGCCACCGGACAGCCGACCTGAACACTGAAGCTTTCTTT
.	TRBV6-5	TRBJ2-7	15	medium-sized	CASSNAVNPTGEQYF	TGTGCCAGCAGTAACGCTGTTAACCCAACGGGGGAGCAGTACTTC
TRBD2	TRBV10-3	TRBJ2-5	16	few	CAISESGLAVQETQYF	TGTGCCATCAGTGAGTCGGGACTAGCGGTCCAAGAGACCCAGTACTTC
TRBD2	TRBV7-2	TRBJ2-1	20	.	CASSLERLSTGLASYNEQFF	TGTGCCAGCAGCTTGGAACGCCTTTCTACGGGACTAGCATCCTACAATGAGCAGTTCTTC
.	TRBV25-1	TRBJ1-2	11	few	CATGENYGYTF	TGTGCCACCGGGGAAAACTATGGCTACACCTTC
.	TRBV30	TRBJ2-1	15	.	CAWSRFSLGDNEQFF	TGTGCCTGGAGTCGCTTTTCCCTGGGGGACAATGAGCAGTTCTTC
.	TRBV4-1	TRBJ1-2	13	few	CASSQAGTNGYTF	TGCGCCAGCAGCCAAGCAGGGACCAATGGCTACACCTTC
.	TRBV4-1	TRBJ2-1	16	.	CASSQAFWRTRNEQFF	TGCGCCAGCAGCCAAGCTTTCTGGCGGACTCGCAATGAGCAGTTCTTC
.	TRBV12-3/TRBV12-4	TRBJ1-5	13	few	CASSPRQNQPQHF	TGTGCCAGCAGCCCTCGACAGAATCAGCCCCAGCATTTT
.	TRBV6-2/TRBV6-3	TRBJ2-2	13	few	CASSYVATGELFF	TGTGCCAGCAGTTACGTCGCCACCGGGGAGCTGTTTTTT
TRBD1	TRBV7-1	TRBJ2-7	15	.	CASSRTTGGWEEQYF	TGTGCCAGCAGCAGAACGACAGGGGGCTGGGAAGAGCAGTACTTC
TRBD1	TRBV7-6	TRBJ1-3	15	.	CASSSWDSSGNTIYF	TGTGCCAGCAGCTCCTGGGACAGCTCTGGAAACACCATATATTTT
.	TRBV14	TRBJ1-2	12	.	CASSHYDRGYTF	TGTGCCAGCAGCCACTATGACAGAGGCTACACCTTC
.	TRBV6-5	TRBJ2-6	15	few	CASSYGSSGANVLTF	TGTGCCAGCAGTTACGGGAGCTCTGGGGCCAACGTCCTGACTTTC
.	TRBV20-1	TRBJ2-7	12	few	CSAKRDSYEQYF	TGCAGTGCTAAAAGGGACTCCTACGAGCAGTACTTC
.	TRBV5-1	TRBJ2-7	13	many	CASSPRDFYEQYF	TGCGCCAGCAGCCCCAGGGATTTCTACGAGCAGTACTTC
.	TRBV11-2	TRBJ2-4	13	few	CASSSGLKNIQYF	TGTGCCAGCAGCTCGGGACTTAAAAACATTCAGTACTTC
.	TRBV20-1	TRBJ2-1	15	many	CSADGGREKLNEQFF	TGCAGTGCCGATGGGGGGCGGGAGAAGCTGAATGAGCAGTTCTTC
.	TRBV5-6	TRBJ2-7	16	.	CASSYNPGLGSYEQYF	TGTGCCAGCAGCTACAACCCGGGACTGGGGTCCTACGAGCAGTACTTC
TRBD2	TRBV20-1	TRBJ2-1	15	medium-sized	CSARDLLAGYNEQFF	TGCAGTGCTAGAGATCTCCTAGCGGGATACAATGAGCAGTTCTTC
TRBD1	TRBV20-1	TRBJ2-3	14	many	CSAGTGVISDTQYF	TGCAGTGCTGGGACAGGGGTTATAAGTGATACGCAGTATTTT
.	TRBV10-2	TRBJ1-1	14	many	CASSESAGTAEAFF	TGCGCCAGCAGTGAGTCGGCAGGGACGGCTGAAGCTTTCTTT
TRBD2	TRBV12-3/TRBV12-4	TRBJ2-1	18	.	CASSLGLAGKRSYNEQFF	TGTGCCAGCAGTTTGGGACTAGCGGGAAAGAGGTCCTACAATGAGCAGTTCTTC
.	TRBV20-1	TRBJ2-4	14	few	CSAQGVGAKNIQYF	TGCAGTGCTCAGGGCGTCGGGGCCAAAAACATTCAGTACTTC
.	TRBV18	TRBJ2-1	16	many	CASSPGPRSFTNEQFF	TGTGCCAGCTCACCAGGGCCTCGGTCTTTCACCAATGAGCAGTTCTTC
.	TRBV19	TRBJ2-7	15	few	CASSILRKNGYEQYF	TGTGCCAGTAGTATTCTCAGGAAGAATGGCTACGAGCAGTACTTC
TRBD1	TRBV20-1	TRBJ2-7	15	few	CSARDIRDRRYEQYF	TGCAGTGCTAGAGACATAAGGGACAGGAGATACGAGCAGTACTTC
TRBD1	TRBV3-1	TRBJ2-7	17	.	CASSPQGQGVPSYEQYF	TGTGCCAGCAGCCCCCAAGGGCAGGGGGTACCCTCCTACGAGCAGTACTTC
TRBD1	TRBV7-9	TRBJ1-6	15	few	CASSSSQGADSPLHF	TGTGCCAGCAGCTCGAGTCAGGGGGCGGATTCACCCCTCCACTTT
.	TRBV12-3/TRBV12-4	TRBJ2-6	16	.	CASTQRRGGGANVLTF	TGTGCCAGCACTCAGAGGAGGGGCGGCGGGGCCAACGTCCTGACTTTC
TRBD1	TRBV6-5	TRBJ2-1	13	.	CASVQGAGGEQFF	TGTGCCAGTGTACAGGGGGCGGGCGGTGAGCAGTTCTTC
.	TRBV11-2	TRBJ2-1	16	few	CASSSPRGGAYNEQFF	TGTGCCAGCAGCTCGCCCCGAGGTGGGGCCTACAATGAGCAGTTCTTC
.	TRBV2	TRBJ1-1	14	few	CASRGDAGNTEAFF	TGTGCCAGCAGGGGTGATGCGGGGAACACTGAAGCTTTCTTT
TRBD1	TRBV27	TRBJ2-3	16	.	CASSPDRGISTDTQYF	TGTGCCAGCAGTCCTGACAGGGGGATCAGCACAGATACGCAGTATTTT
.	TRBV7-9	TRBJ2-1	12	many	CASRPFYNEQFF	TGTGCCAGCAGGCCTTTTTACAATGAGCAGTTCTTC
TRBD1	TRBV11-2	TRBJ2-7	15	many	CASSSHRGWNYEQYF	TGTGCCAGCAGCTCCCACAGGGGTTGGAACTACGAGCAGTACTTC
.	TRBV7-9	TRBJ2-3	17	.	CASSLAIATGLTDTQYF	TGTGCCAGCAGCTTAGCTATTGCGACAGGCCTCACAGATACGCAGTATTTT
.	TRBV27	TRBJ1-1	14	.	CASSLTGPNTEAFF	TGTGCCAGCAGTTTAACAGGCCCCAACACTGAAGCTTTCTTT
TRBD1	TRBV11-3	TRBJ2-1	14	few	CASSFTGGRDEQFF	TGTGCCAGCAGCTTTACAGGGGGTAGAGATGAGCAGTTCTTC
.	TRBV20-1	TRBJ1-1	14	.	CSAFRVPGDTEAFF	TGCAGTGCTTTTCGAGTCCCAGGGGACACTGAAGCTTTCTTT
TRBD1	TRBV5-4	TRBJ2-7	16	.	CASSRDANRGPHEQYF	TGTGCCAGCAGCAGAGATGCTAACAGGGGCCCCCACGAGCAGTACTTC
.	TRBV14	TRBJ2-3	14	.	CASSQLGSTDTQYF	TGTGCCAGCAGCCAATTGGGTTCCACAGATACGCAGTATTTT